Sequencing of this T cell receptor (beta chain) was carried out in a study of blood T cells in healthy people across ages. In its sample, this clonotype was seen many times. As yet, its antigen is unknown. PCR was performed a second time for roughly 7 to 12 cycles using a sample-barcoded 5' primer and a J-beta primer mix. Via MiXCR, TCRdb re-called the 5' RACE reads, giving one row per CDR3 protein. Of about 1 million distinct CDR3 sequences listed, under 55% are singletons. Study-level findings and limits: Versus aged donors, long-lived donors had higher diversity and more naive CD4+ cells.

The CDR3 totals 12 residues. V dropped 6 bases and J dropped 7; count of bases not matched to a gene: 6. The source is an older woman in good health. The sample taken for sequencing was blood. This chain uses TRBV12-3 or TRBV12-4 with TRBJ2-7; 7 bases match TRBD1. The CDR3 is CASSLQGWEQYF. The DNA of the CDR3 is TGTGCCAGCAGCCTACAGGGGTGGGAGCAGTACTTC.